The T cell receptor beta chain described here comes from a study of control samples from healthy donors and cancer patients. The trim removed 4 bases at V and 2 bases at J, leaving 5 bases unmatched. Germline V CDR1 and CDR2: LNHDA, SQIVND (reference sequence). This CDR3 comprises 15 residues. Assay used: immunoSEQ multiplex PCR; TCRdb lists only in-frame clones, some missing. Altogether about 120,000 clones are present, roughly 87% being singletons, with the ten largest covering around 2%. The chain carries TRBV19 and TRBJ1-2; 9 positions match TRBD1. This TCR came from a man between 18 and 29 years old in good health. The sequencing sample was made of blood. CDR3 loop: CASSTDRGRNYGYTF. The CDR3 nucleotides are TGTGCCAGTAGTACGGACAGGGGACGGAACTATGGCTACACCTTC.